Following are 7 T cell receptor beta chains from one sample sequenced in a study of STAT5B mutations in CD4+ large granular lymphocyte leukemia. TCRdb keeps only in-frame clones here, not all; method: immunoSEQ multiplex PCR. The repertoire includes some 21,000 clones, roughly 83% of them detected once, and roughly 0.4% sits in the top ten. The specimen sequenced was CD4+ T cells from blood buffy coats. Receptors originate from a human donor in good health.

J is TRBJ1-1 and V is TRBV7-9, with D unresolved. V lost 6 bases and J 1 base, leaving 6 bases between the germline ends. Germline V CDR1 and CDR2: SEHNR, FQNEAQ (reference sequence). The CDR3 runs to 12 residues. CDR3 protein: CASSTENTEAFF. The CDR3 region has the DNA TGTGCCAGCAGTACAGAGAACACTGAAGCTTTCTTT. Supplemented by reference TRBV7-9 and TRBJ1-1, the full variable domain reads DTGVSQNPRHKITKRGQNVTFRCDPISEHNRLYWYRQTLGQGPEFLTYFQNEAQLEKSRLLSDRFSAERPKGSFSTLEIQRTEQGDSAMYLCASSTENTEAFFGQGTRLTVV.

The chain joins TRBV6-1 to TRBJ1-3; D remains unclear. This CDR3 has 12 residues. V gave up 5 bases and J gave up 2 bases, with 4 bases separating them. CDR1 and CDR2 (germline): MNHNS, SASEGT. CDR3 sequence: CASSRPGNTIYF. In DNA form, the CDR3 reads TGTGCCAGCAGTCGTCCTGGAAACACCATATATTTT.

This clone was seen a few times. The rearrangement joins TRBV7-2 to TRBJ2-5; no clear D. This CDR3 comprises 14 residues. Germline V CDR1 and CDR2: SGHTA, FQGNSA. Trimming cost V 1 base and J 4 bases, with 10 bases left between them. DNA for the CDR3: TGTGCCAGCAGCTTAGGCATGTCTCGAGAGACCCAGTACTTC. This codes for CASSLGMSRETQYF.

The chain couples TRBV10-3 to TRBJ1-5, with 10 bases fitting TRBD1. The CDR3 is 14 amino acids. J gave up 4 bases and V 4 bases, and 1 base lay outside the gene matches. Germline V lookup: CDR1 ENHRY, CDR2 SYGVKD. CDR3 residues: CAISGTGGNQPQHF. The CDR3 nucleotides read TGTGCCATCAGTGGGACAGGGGGTAATCAGCCCCAGCATTTT.

The CDR3 coding sequence is TGTGCCAGCAGCCCCGGACAGGGAGATGGCTACACCTTC. Amino acids: CASSPGQGDGYTF. The chain uses TRBV11-2 and TRBJ1-2; TRBD1 matches 8 bases. The CDR3 totals 13 residues. Per germline, CDR1 SGHAT and CDR2 FQNNGV. V was pared by 5 bases and J by 6 bases, with 5 bases of the junction left unmatched.

The rearrangement uses TRBV6-5 and TRBJ2-7; 9 bases are shared with TRBD1. Germline lookup yields CDR1 MNHEY and CDR2 SVGAGI. The CDR3 length is 15 residues. V shed 0 bases and J 3 bases; nucleotides not matched to a gene: 3. CDR3 in amino acids: CASSYSRQGDYEQYF. The CDR3 nucleotides are TGTGCCAGCAGTTACTCGAGACAGGGGGACTACGAGCAGTACTTC.

The chain joins TRBV6-1 to TRBJ2-1; TRBD1 might be the D (6 bases). CDR1 is MNHNS, CDR2 SASEGT, per germline. The CDR3 covers 15 residues. The V end was cut by 7 bases, the J end by 0 bases, with 13 bases between. For the CDR3, the DNA is TGTGCCAGCATCGCACAGGGTAGCTCCTACAATGAGCAGTTCTTC. This gives the protein CASIAQGSSYNEQFF.